This TCR beta chain was identified in a study of T cell repertoires in cytomegalovirus infection. Study information: A matching HLA type, together with CMV infection, was signaled by public TCR beta signatures.

This clonotype was seen a handful of times. Its cognate antigen is unknown. Deletions cut 5 bases from V and 0 bases from J, with 23 bases between. The CDR3 sequence is 18 residues long. Germline CDR1 is LNHDA and CDR2 is SQIVND (reference sequence). TCRdb fed the reads into MiXCR, producing one record per CDR3 protein. The repertoire holds 110,000 to 150,000 distinct CDR3 sequences, with 5.5% to 8% as singletons. Study-wide results and limits: Cumulative frequency of public TCR beta families picked out carriers of CMV plus the relevant HLA. Ex vivo responses were dominated by HLA-C-restricted CMV-specific TCR beta clonotypes.

Sequencing used PBMCs. The chain carries TRBV19 and TRBJ2-7, with a tentative D call TRBD1 (6 bases). The TCR originated in a human donor in good health (CMV status not recorded). Some clones in this sample may be carry-over from other donors' samples. CDR3 loop: CASSVTGPPDLYSYEQYF. CDR3 in DNA: TGTGCCAGTAGTGTCACAGGGCCCCCGGATTTATACTCCTACGAGCAGTACTTC.